This TCR beta chain stems from a study of T cells in Graves' hyperthyroidism and ophthalmopathy. This clonotype was seen at least ten times. Its antigen is unidentified. Study observations and caveats: Progression to ophthalmopathy was predicted a median of about 6.6 months early.

RNA transcripts yielded amplified TCR beta CDR3 regions. Carried out on the TCR CDR3, a first-round RT-PCR used the HTBI primer set. TCRdb re-called the multiplex PCR reads through MiXCR, storing one row per CDR3 protein. The sample carries under 300,000 distinct CDR3 sequences, roughly 13% recorded once. The CDR3 has 15 amino acids. The ends lost 7 bases at V and 4 bases at J; junction bases unmatched: 8. Sequencing input: blood. The source is a middle-aged woman with Graves' hyperthyroidism. The V call is TRBV12-3 or TRBV12-4, the J call TRBJ2-2; the match to TRBD1 covers 8 bases. In nucleotides, the CDR3 is TGTGCCAGCACCCAGAGGACAGGGAGCACCGGGGAGCTGTTTTTT. Protein sequence: CASTQRTGSTGELFF.